One and the same sample provided the 16 T cell receptor beta chains below, sequenced in a study of blood T cell repertoires in COVID-19. TCRdb keeps only in-frame clones here, not all; method: immunoSEQ multiplex PCR. The sample has roughly 60,000 clones; roughly 79% are singletons. Sample: peripheral blood. The receptor set was obtained from a man in his sixties with acute or convalescent COVID-19.

This chain joins TRBV11-2 and TRBJ2-7, with D possibly being TRBD2 (7 bases). Germline V gene data show CDR1 as SGHAT and CDR2 as FQNNGV. Deletions cut 4 bases from V and 6 bases from J, with 19 bases between. This CDR3 is built from 15 residues. CDR3: CASSSLRGGAAEQYF. The CDR3 DNA reads as TGTGCCAGCAGCTCGCTTAGGGGGGGGGCCGCCGAGCAGTACTTC. The full variable domain, in which reference TRBV11-2 and TRBJ2-7 provide the parts outside the CDR3, is EAGVAQSPRYKIIEKRQSVAFWCNPISGHATLYWYQQILGQGPKLLIQFQNNGVVDDSQLPKDRFSAERLKGVDSTLKIQPAKLEDSAVYLCASSSLRGGAAEQYFGPGTRLTVT.

The chain has TRBV19 and TRBJ1-2, with 7 bases identical to TRBD1. Per germline, CDR1 LNHDA and CDR2 SQIVND (reference sequence). Losses at the gene ends were 6 bases for V and 6 bases for J; bases not matched to a gene: 10. The CDR3 length is 14 residues. In DNA form, the CDR3 reads TGTGCCAGTAGAAGGACTCCGGGACAGAATGGCTACACCTTC. As protein: CASRRTPGQNGYTF.

As for this clone: At one of its ends the junction is not consistent with the germline gene, which may arise from a read error. CDR3 sequence reads: CAASPPGFSSNEQFF. The CDR3 coding sequence is TGTGCCGCCTCGCCCCCAGGCTTTTCCTCCAATGAGCAGTTCTTC. V and J are TRBV6-5 and TRBJ2-1; D gene uncertain. The CDR3 is 15 residues long. Germline V CDR1 and CDR2: MNHEY, SVGAGI.

The chain couples TRBV7-9 to TRBJ2-1; 12 bases are a match to TRBD2. This CDR3 spans 15 amino acids. The J segment lost 3 bases and the V segment lost 5 bases, leaving 2 bases of the junction unmatched. Germline V gives CDR1 SEHNR, CDR2 FQNEAQ (reference sequence). As DNA, the CDR3 is TGTGCCAGCAGCCCTAGCGGGGGGGTCTACAATGAGCAGTTCTTC. This translates into CASSPSGGVYNEQFF.

This sequence joins TRBV5-1 and TRBJ2-2; 9 bases align to TRBD2. CDR3 length: 17 amino acids. Germline CDR1 SGHRS, CDR2 YFSETQ. V lost 3 bases, J lost 5 bases, and 11 bases stayed unmatched. As DNA, the CDR3 is TGCGCCAGCAGCTCCCTAGCGGGGCCACAAGGAACCGGGGAGCTGTTTTTT. Encoded protein: CASSSLAGPQGTGELFF.

The chain couples TRBV5-1 to TRBJ2-1, with D possibly matching TRBD1 (6 bases). The CDR3 is made up of 16 amino acids. From germline, CDR1 is SGHRS and CDR2 YFSETQ. V was trimmed by 4 bases and J by 8 bases, leaving 22 bases between them. The CDR3 DNA sequence: TGCGCCAGCAGCCCTTACACCGGCAGGGGCGAGTATGAGCAGTTCTTC. Protein sequence: CASSPYTGRGEYEQFF.

The chain joins TRBV5-4 to TRBJ2-1; 14 bases align to TRBD2. Germline values: CDR1 SGHNT, CDR2 YYREEE (reference sequence). The CDR3 runs 19 residues. V trimming: 7 bases; J trimming: 0 bases; junction bases outside the gene matches: 12. The CDR3 is CASGRTSGGPSSSYNEQFF. The CDR3 DNA follows: TGTGCCAGCGGCCGGACTAGCGGGGGGCCCTCGAGCTCCTACAATGAGCAGTTCTTC.

The V and J genes are TRBV5-1 and TRBJ2-3; 7 bases match TRBD2. Germline V CDR1 and CDR2: SGHRS, YFSETQ. The CDR3 spans 14 residues. J lost 3 bases, V lost 4 bases, and 5 bases had no gene match. The CDR3 protein is CASSLGLVTDTQYF. As DNA, the CDR3 is TGCGCCAGCAGCCTAGGACTAGTTACAGATACGCAGTATTTT.

This rearrangement joins TRBV9 to TRBJ1-2, with 11 positions matching TRBD1. The ends lost 4 bases at V and 1 base at J; junction bases unmatched: 12. The CDR3 contains 18 residues. The germline gives CDR1 SGDLS, CDR2 YYNGEE. CDR3 protein: CASSQRTGGPFDNYGYTF. CDR3 nucleotide sequence: TGTGCCAGCAGCCAACGGACAGGGGGCCCCTTTGATAACTATGGCTACACCTTC.

The count of this clone is one. This rearrangement joins TRBV10-3 to TRBJ1-1; 9 nucleotides match TRBD1. V lost 5 bases, J lost 1 base, and 2 bases stayed unmatched. The CDR3 length is 14 residues. Germline V gene data show CDR1 as ENHRY and CDR2 as SYGVKD. CDR3 amino acids: CAISTGQGNTEAFF. CDR3 sequence (DNA): TGTGCCATCAGTACGGGACAGGGGAACACTGAAGCTTTCTTT.

J is TRBJ1-5 and V is TRBV27, with D maybe TRBD1 (6 bases). There are 16 residues in the CDR3. Germline CDR1 is MNHEY and CDR2 is SMNVEV (reference sequence). The V gene lost 0 bases and the J gene lost 4 bases, with 13 bases spanning the gap. The CDR3 DNA reads TGTGCCAGCAGTTTATCACCCCCTCAGGGGAATCAGCCCCAGCATTTT. It translates to CASSLSPPQGNQPQHF.

This rearrangement joins TRBV4-1 to TRBJ1-5; D is uncertain. CDR1 is MGHRA and CDR2 is YSYEKL in the germline V gene. The ends were cut back, 1 base at V and 2 bases at J, with 6 bases in the middle. The CDR3 extends over 14 amino acids. CDR3 in amino acids: CASSQATGNQPQHF. CDR3 bases: TGCGCCAGCAGCCAAGCTACCGGCAATCAGCCCCAGCATTTT.

The chain links TRBV6-6 to TRBJ2-7, with D perhaps matching TRBD1 (7 bases). Germline V gene sequence: CDR1 MNHNY, CDR2 SVGAGI (reference sequence). The V and J ends lost 10 bases and 7 bases respectively, with 14 bases between them. The CDR3 contains 11 residues. The CDR3 reads CATKGAGEQYF. The CDR3 coding sequence is TGTGCCACCAAGGGGGCGGGGGAGCAGTACTTC.

The DNA for the CDR3 is TGCGCCAGCAGCTTGGACAGGGTCAGCTATGGCTACACCTTC. This codes for CASSLDRVSYGYTF. The chain carries TRBV5-1 and TRBJ1-2; possibly TRBD1 for D (6 bases). CDR1 and CDR2 (germline): SGHRS, YFSETQ. CDR3 length: 14 amino acids. The V end was cut by 0 bases, the J end by 4 bases, with 10 bases between.

The CDR3 sequence is CASSLDRGGYGYTF. In nucleotides, the CDR3 is TGTGCCAGCAGCTTAGATAGGGGGGGGTATGGCTACACCTTC. V and J are TRBV11-2 and TRBJ1-2; TRBD1 is a possible D gene (6 bases). V gave up 0 bases and J gave up 5 bases, with 10 bases separating them. The CDR3 is 14 amino acids. Germline lookup yields CDR1 SGHAT and CDR2 FQNNGV. The full variable domain, its missing parts supplied by reference TRBV11-2 and TRBJ1-2, is EAGVAQSPRYKIIEKRQSVAFWCNPISGHATLYWYQQILGQGPKLLIQFQNNGVVDDSQLPKDRFSAERLKGVDSTLKIQPAKLEDSAVYLCASSLDRGGYGYTFGSGTRLTVV.

This rearrangement joins TRBV5-4 to TRBJ2-3; 9 nucleotides match TRBD1. Germline V lookup: CDR1 SGHNT, CDR2 YYREEE (reference sequence). This CDR3 has 18 residues. The trim removed 0 bases at V and 2 bases at J, leaving 10 bases unmatched. The CDR3 DNA reads TGTGCCAGCAGCTTGGGGTTCCTGGGGACAGGGTCCACAGATACGCAGTATTTT. Translated, it gives CASSLGFLGTGSTDTQYF.